This paragraph reports one TCR beta chain. What it binds is not known. These data belong to a study of regulatory and conventional T cells in RAG deficiency. Overall study results and limits: Omenn patients showed >85% Treg-Tconv overlap and shorter CDR3 lengths.

The method was immunoSEQ multiplex PCR; TCRdb's version includes in-frame clones alone and lacks a portion of them. This table has tens of thousands of clones, 90% appearing once. The same sample was also studied in work on regulatory T cells. That work states: Primers: 52 TRBV forward and 13 TRBJ reverse. Patient repertoires had restricted TRB V-J pairs and skewed V and J usage, most in Tregs.

The sequencing sample was made of CD8+ T cells sorted from blood. The sequence came from a human donor in good health.

As DNA, the CDR3 is TGTGCCAGCTCACCTTCCGGGACAGGGGATGAAAAACTGTTTTTT. Translated: CASSPSGTGDEKLFF. The chain links TRBV18 to TRBJ1-4; the match to TRBD1 covers 10 bases. The CDR3 is 15 residues long. From germline, CDR1 is KGHSH and CDR2 LQKENI. The V gene end was trimmed by 3 bases and the J gene end by 6 bases; junction bases not matched to a gene: 4.